This T cell receptor beta chain was recorded in a study of blood T cell repertoires in COVID-19. In germline, CDR1 is PRHDT, CDR2 FYEKMQ (reference sequence). This CDR3 has 17 residues. With 3 bases removed from V and 0 bases from J, the gap between germline ends came to 17 bases. Using immunoSEQ multiplex PCR, the repertoire was profiled, and TCRdb retains in-frame clones only, with some absent. The sample records under 200,000 clones, more than 85% being singletons. The chain links TRBV13 to TRBJ1-1; D not certain. This TCR came from a man between 18 and 35 years old with acute or convalescent COVID-19. Sample: peripheral blood. The CDR3 region has the DNA TGTGCCAGCAGCTTGGCCGGCCGGAGTACAATGAACACTGAAGCTTTCTTT. Its protein is CASSLAGRSTMNTEAFF.